Each of the 27 T cell receptor beta chains below was sequenced from the same sample in a study of shared clonotypes between healthy human individuals. The method was immunoSEQ multiplex PCR; TCRdb's version includes in-frame clones alone and lacks a portion of them. The sample has 1 million to 1.2 million clones; 60% to 80% are singletons. Sequencing was performed on memory CD4+ T cells from PBMCs. Described subset: CD45RA-negative fraction. The receptors derive from a man in his late teens or twenties in good health. Some clones in this sample may be carry-over from other donors' samples.

The rearrangement joins TRBV15 to TRBJ2-7, with a tentative D call TRBD2 (6 bases). Germline loops: CDR1 LNHNV, CDR2 YYDKDF (reference sequence). This CDR3 is built from 15 residues. Trimming took 0 bases from V and 3 from J, leaving 12 bases between them. CDR3 loop: CATSREGGSRYEQYF. The CDR3 nucleotides are TGTGCCACCAGCAGAGAGGGGGGTTCCCGCTACGAGCAGTACTTC.

The genes are TRBV30 and TRBJ1-2; 8 positions match TRBD1. CDR1 is GTSNPN, CDR2 SVGIG, per germline (reference sequence). The CDR3 runs 14 residues. The J segment lost 4 bases and the V segment lost 2 bases, leaving 6 bases of the junction unmatched. CDR3 amino acids: CAWSPTDRVYGYTF. CDR3 nucleotide sequence: TGTGCCTGGAGTCCAACGGACAGGGTCTATGGCTACACCTTC.

The chain carries TRBV7-2 and TRBJ2-4; 10 nucleotides agree with TRBD1. The ends lost 5 bases at V and 5 bases at J; junction bases unmatched: 6. This CDR3 has 15 amino acids. The V gene's germline CDR1 is SGHTA and CDR2 FQGNSA. CDR3 in amino acids: CASSRMGTGENIQYF. The CDR3 DNA sequence: TGTGCCAGCAGCCGAATGGGGACAGGGGAAAACATTCAGTACTTC.

The gene calls are TRBV4-3 and TRBJ2-1, with D maybe TRBD2 (5 bases). The ends were cut back, 0 bases at V and 2 bases at J, with 11 bases in the middle. The CDR3 totals 16 residues. CDR1 is LGHNA, CDR2 YSLEER, per germline. The CDR3 nucleotides read TGCGCCAGCAGCCAAGAGGGAGTAAACACCTACAATGAGCAGTTCTTC. The encoded protein is CASSQEGVNTYNEQFF.

This chain links TRBV27 with TRBJ2-1, with D perhaps TRBD1 or TRBD2 (5 bases each). This CDR3 is built from 14 residues. Germline lookup yields CDR1 MNHEY and CDR2 SMNVEV (reference sequence). The V and J ends lost 7 bases and 8 bases respectively, with 18 bases between them. CDR3 DNA sequence: TGTGCCAGCAATCCAGAGGGGCCCAGGGATGAGCAGTTCTTC. Its protein product is CASNPEGPRDEQFF.

V and J are TRBV4-1 and TRBJ1-4, with D perhaps matching TRBD1 (6 bases). This CDR3 is 16 amino acids long. Germline CDR1 reads MGHRA; CDR2 reads YSYEKL. V lost 0 bases to trimming and J lost 7 bases, with 15 bases between them. Here the CDR3 DNA reads TGCGCCAGCAGCCAAGACGGGGGCCCGACCCCTGAAAAACTGTTTTTT. Translation: CASSQDGGPTPEKLFF.

V is TRBV4-2 and J is TRBJ1-2; D possibly corresponds to TRBD1 (5 bases). Germline CDR1 LGHNA, CDR2 YNFKEQ. The CDR3 is made up of 15 amino acids. V dropped 1 base and J dropped 0 bases, with 9 bases sitting between them. CDR3 loop: CASSQAGTSNYGYTF. The CDR3 DNA reads TGTGCCAGCAGCCAAGCCGGGACTTCTAACTATGGCTACACCTTC.

A remark on this clone: A read error may produce the germline difference seen at one junction end. The chain recombines TRBV5-4 with TRBJ1-2; 9 nucleotides match TRBD1. Germline CDR1 SGHNT, CDR2 YYREEE (reference sequence). The CDR3 is 15 amino acids. CDR3 nucleotides: TGTGCCAGCAGCACCCCGGGACAGGGTAACAATGGCTACACCTTC. It translates to CASSTPGQGNNGYTF.

The chain combines TRBV19 with TRBJ1-2; no clear D gene. CDR3 length: 13 amino acids. Trimming left V 3 bases short and J 4 bases short, with 9 bases between. Germline V gives CDR1 LNHDA, CDR2 SQIVND (reference sequence). The CDR3 nucleotides read TGTGCCAGTAGTATTAGGGAATTCTATGGCTACACCTTC. Amino acid sequence: CASSIREFYGYTF.

This clone was detected many times. The chain uses TRBV7-9 and TRBJ2-3, with D perhaps matching TRBD1 or TRBD2 (6 bases each). With 0 bases removed from V and 4 bases from J, the gap between germline ends came to 20 bases. The CDR3 is 18 residues long. Germline V gene data show CDR1 as SEHNR and CDR2 as FQNEAQ (reference sequence). As DNA, the CDR3 is TGTGCCAGCAGCTTAGCAAGAGGGGGGAGGCTAGTTCCAGATACGCAGTATTTT. Its translation: CASSLARGGRLVPDTQYF.

The V gene is TRBV30, the J gene TRBJ2-5; 8 bases line up with TRBD1. The J call is in doubt because the DNA end fits TRBJ2-7 better. The CDR3 is 16 residues long. The V gene's germline CDR1 is GTSNPN and CDR2 SVGIG (reference sequence). The DNA for the CDR3 is TGTGCCTGGAGTGCCTTGACAGGGGTCTACTCCTACGAGCAGTACTTC. This encodes CAWSALTGVYSYEQYF.

This rearrangement joins TRBV7-3 to TRBJ2-1; possibly TRBD1 for D (6 bases). Germline-derived CDR1 and CDR2 are SGHTA and FQGTGA. The CDR3 extends over 12 amino acids. V lost 5 bases and J 10 bases, leaving 12 bases between the germline ends. The CDR3 bases are TGTGCCAGCAGCCAGTTGGGACAAGAGCAGTTCTTC. It codes for CASSQLGQEQFF.

The chain has TRBV7-2 and TRBJ2-7; 12 bases are a match to TRBD2. CDR1 is SGHTA, CDR2 FQGNSA, per germline. The V and J ends lost 3 bases and 2 bases, in that order; junction bases with no gene match: 5. The CDR3 spans 16 residues. Here the CDR3 reads CASSLHRTSGTYEQYF. The CDR3 DNA reads TGTGCCAGCAGCTTGCATCGGACTAGCGGGACCTACGAGCAGTACTTC. The full variable domain, its missing parts supplied by reference TRBV7-2 and TRBJ2-7, is GAGVSQSPSNKVTEKGKDVELRCDPISGHTALYWYRQSLGQGLEFLIYFQGNSAPDKSGLPSDRFSAERTGGSVSTLTIQRTQQEDSAVYLCASSLHRTSGTYEQYFGPGTRLTVT.

The rearrangement joins TRBV5-6 to TRBJ2-2; perhaps TRBD2 as D (6 bases). The V end lost 4 bases, the J end lost 7 bases, and 14 bases lay between the germline ends. CDR1 and CDR2 (germline): SGHDT, YYEEEE. The CDR3 spans 14 residues. The CDR3 spells CASSPDRGIGELFF. CDR3 nucleotides: TGTGCCAGCAGCCCCGACCGGGGGATCGGGGAGCTGTTTTTT.

The chain has TRBV5-4 and TRBJ2-7; 8 nucleotides agree with TRBD2. V dropped 4 bases and J dropped 3; count of bases not matched to a gene: 9. The CDR3 spans 15 residues. Germline V gene lookup returns CDR1 SGHNT and CDR2 YYREEE (reference sequence). The CDR3 is CASSPGGGRNYEQYF. In nucleotides, the CDR3 is TGTGCCAGCAGCCCGGGTGGCGGGAGGAACTACGAGCAGTACTTC.

This chain uses TRBV2 with TRBJ2-5, with D uncertain. The length of the CDR3 is 14 residues. V was pared by 3 bases and J by 2 bases, with 10 bases between. CDR1 and CDR2 (germline): SNHLY, FYNNEI. CDR3 loop: CASSDFFGQETQYF. As DNA, the CDR3 is TGTGCCAGCAGTGATTTCTTCGGGCAAGAGACCCAGTACTTC. Combining the CDR3 with reference TRBV2 and TRBJ2-5 gives the whole variable domain EPEVTQTPSHQVTQMGQEVILRCVPISNHLYFYWYRQILGQKVEFLVSFYNNEISEKSEIFDDQFSVERPDGSNFTLKIRSTKLEDSAMYFCASSDFFGQETQYFGPGTRLLVL.

V gene TRBV7-3 combines with J gene TRBJ2-1, with 7 bases fitting TRBD1. Germline loops: CDR1 SGHTA, CDR2 FQGTGA. Trimming cost V 6 bases and J 6 bases; bases outside gene matches: 14. The CDR3 consists of 16 residues. CDR3 loop: CASSQKGGASRNEQFF. In nucleotides, the CDR3 is TGTGCCAGCAGTCAGAAAGGGGGCGCTTCCCGCAATGAGCAGTTCTTC.

The CDR3 DNA reads as TGCGCCAGCAGCTTGGTTAGCGGGCCGGCGGCCGGGGAGCTGTTTTTT. It codes for CASSLVSGPAAGELFF. The rearrangement uses TRBV5-1 and TRBJ2-2; the match to TRBD2 covers 7 bases. The CDR3 is made up of 16 amino acids. Germline V gene sequence: CDR1 SGHRS, CDR2 YFSETQ. With V trimmed by 0 bases and J by 6 bases, 8 bases remained unmatched.

The sample holds a few counts of this clone. V usage is TRBV7-9 and J usage is TRBJ1-2, with 7 positions matching TRBD1. V gave up 5 bases and J gave up 4 bases; unmatched junction bases: 4. Germline V CDR1 and CDR2: SEHNR, FQNEAQ (reference sequence). There are 13 residues in the CDR3. CDR3 sequence reads: CASSPGTAYGYTF. The CDR3 nucleotides read TGTGCCAGCAGCCCCGGGACAGCCTATGGCTACACCTTC.

The V and J genes are TRBV4-1 and TRBJ1-2; tentatively, D is TRBD1 (5 bases). V was pared by 2 bases and J by 3 bases, with 13 bases between. This CDR3 is 15 amino acids long. The V gene's germline CDR1 is MGHRA and CDR2 YSYEKL. The CDR3 DNA is TGCGCCAGCAGCCAAAAACTGGGGGATGACTATGGCTACACCTTC. It codes for CASSQKLGDDYGYTF.

The CDR3 DNA is TGTGCCAGCAGCTTAGGAGTATACAATGAGCAGTTCTTC. Translated: CASSLGVYNEQFF. This chain connects TRBV11-3 to TRBJ2-1; no clear D. V was trimmed by 1 base and J by 4 bases, leaving 5 bases between them. CDR3 length equals 13 residues. From germline, CDR1 is SGHNT and CDR2 YENEEA. The variable domain in full, with the rest retrieved from reference TRBV11-3 and TRBJ2-1, is EAGVVQSPRYKIIEKKQPVAFWCNPISGHNTLYWYLQNLGQGPELLIRYENEEAVDDSQLPKDRFSAERLKGVDSTLKIQPAELGDSAVYLCASSLGVYNEQFFGPGTRLTVL.

The V and J genes are TRBV5-8 and TRBJ2-5; possibly TRBD1 for D (5 bases). This CDR3 contains 11 residues. Germline CDR1 is SGHTS and CDR2 is YDEGEE. With 2 bases removed from V and 7 bases from J, the gap between germline ends came to 6 bases. The CDR3 bases are TGTGCCAGCAGCTTCGACAGGACCCAGTACTTC. Translation gives CASSFDRTQYF.

As for this clone: Other nucleotide sequences in the sample specify the same CDR3. The chain uses TRBV5-1 and TRBJ2-1; D call uncertain. The CDR3 runs to 14 residues. Germline loops: CDR1 SGHRS, CDR2 YFSETQ. Trimming took off 0 bases at V and 4 bases at J, with 8 bases between the two ends. The CDR3 protein is CASSLGPSYNEQFF. The CDR3 nucleotides are TGCGCCAGCAGCTTGGGACCTTCGTACAATGAGCAGTTCTTC.

The gene calls are TRBV9 and TRBJ2-6; 10 bases are shared with TRBD2. The CDR3 totals 17 residues. V lost 0 bases, J lost 4 bases, and 4 bases stayed unmatched. The germline V gene encodes CDR1 SGDLS and CDR2 YYNGEE. The CDR3 DNA reads as TGTGCCAGCAGCGTAGGACTAGCGGGTCCCGGGGCCAACGTCCTGACTTTC. It specifies CASSVGLAGPGANVLTF.

The chain combines TRBV9 with TRBJ1-2; D gene unclear. The CDR3 is made up of 16 amino acids. Germline CDR1 is SGDLS and CDR2 is YYNGEE. Trimming stripped 4 bases from V and 2 bases from J, with 18 bases between. CDR3 DNA: TGTGCCAGCAGCCCCCACCCGGGCGGAATGAACTATGGCTACACCTTC. Its protein product is CASSPHPGGMNYGYTF. Looking up the rest from reference TRBV9 and TRBJ1-2 gives the full variable domain: DSGVTQTPKHLITATGQRVTLRCSPRSGDLSVYWYQQSLDQGLQFLIQYYNGEERAKGNILERFSAQQFPDLHSELNLSSLELGDSALYFCASSPHPGGMNYGYTFGSGTRLTVV.

As to this clone: The identical CDR3 is also encoded by other nucleotide sequences in the sample. The chain recombines TRBV7-3 with TRBJ2-1; 7 bases match TRBD2. There are 15 residues in the CDR3. The germline V gene has CDR1 SGHTA and CDR2 FQGTGA. V lost 2 bases to trimming and J lost 2 bases; unmatched junction nucleotides: 3. CDR3 region: CASSLGAGAYNEQFF. The CDR3 coding sequence is TGTGCCAGCAGCTTAGGGGCGGGGGCCTACAATGAGCAGTTCTTC.

This chain joins TRBV28 and TRBJ2-4; D gene ambiguous. The CDR3 is 16 amino acids. The germline V and J ends were trimmed by 6 bases and 0 bases, with 15 bases remaining between them. Germline CDR1 reads MDHEN; CDR2 reads SYDVKM. For the CDR3, the DNA is TGTGCCAGCAGAGCGATCTACAGTTTAGCCAAAAACATTCAGTACTTC. Translating gives CASRAIYSLAKNIQYF. Filled out from reference TRBV28 and TRBJ2-4, the complete variable domain reads DVKVTQSSRYLVKRTGEKVFLECVQDMDHENMFWYRQDPGLGLRLIYFSYDVKMKEKGDIPEGYSVSREKKERFSLILESASTNQTSMYLCASRAIYSLAKNIQYFGAGTRLSVL.